This TCR beta chain was profiled in a study of blood T cell repertoires in COVID-19. The length of the CDR3 is 17 residues. This table comes from immunoSEQ multiplex PCR, and its TCRdb copy is limited to in-frame clones, with some not included. The table records around 50,000 clones, over 80% of them present only once. What was sequenced was peripheral blood. The TCR originated in a man in his sixties with acute or convalescent COVID-19. This rearrangement joins TRBV21-1 to TRBJ2-6; no check of the table's D call, TRBD2, against the DNA was made. TRBV21-1 constitutes a pseudogene. This CDR3 is CASSKEGRNSGANVLTF. CDR3 DNA: TGTGCCAGCAGCAAAGAGGGGAGGAACTCTGGGGCCAACGTCCTGACTTTC.